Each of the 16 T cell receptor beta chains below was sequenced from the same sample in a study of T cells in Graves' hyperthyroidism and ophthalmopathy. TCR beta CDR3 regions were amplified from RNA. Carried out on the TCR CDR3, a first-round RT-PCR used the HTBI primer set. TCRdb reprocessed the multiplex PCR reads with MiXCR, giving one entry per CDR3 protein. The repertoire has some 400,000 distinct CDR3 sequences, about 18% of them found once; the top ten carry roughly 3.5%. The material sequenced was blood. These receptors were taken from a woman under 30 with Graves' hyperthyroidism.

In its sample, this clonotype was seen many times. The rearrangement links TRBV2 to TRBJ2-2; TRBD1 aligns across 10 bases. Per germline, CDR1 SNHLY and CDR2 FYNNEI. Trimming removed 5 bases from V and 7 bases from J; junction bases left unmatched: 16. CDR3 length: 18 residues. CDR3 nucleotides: TGTGCCAGCAGTCTCCTAAAGCCCGGGACAGGGGCGATCGGGGAGCTGTTTTTT. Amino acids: CASSLLKPGTGAIGELFF.

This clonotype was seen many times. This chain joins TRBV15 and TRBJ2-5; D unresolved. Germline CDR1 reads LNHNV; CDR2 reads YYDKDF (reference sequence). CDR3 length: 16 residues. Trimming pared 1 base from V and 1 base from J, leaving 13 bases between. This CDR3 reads CATSRVGWGPQETQYF. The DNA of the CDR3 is TGTGCCACCAGCAGAGTAGGTTGGGGTCCCCAAGAGACCCAGTACTTC.

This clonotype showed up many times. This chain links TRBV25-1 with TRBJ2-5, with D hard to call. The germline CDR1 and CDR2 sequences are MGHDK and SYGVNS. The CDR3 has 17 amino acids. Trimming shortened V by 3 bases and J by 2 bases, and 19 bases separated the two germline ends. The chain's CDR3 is CASSDHLRRPFQETQYF. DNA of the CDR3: TGTGCCAGCAGTGACCACCTACGCAGGCCCTTTCAAGAGACCCAGTACTTC.

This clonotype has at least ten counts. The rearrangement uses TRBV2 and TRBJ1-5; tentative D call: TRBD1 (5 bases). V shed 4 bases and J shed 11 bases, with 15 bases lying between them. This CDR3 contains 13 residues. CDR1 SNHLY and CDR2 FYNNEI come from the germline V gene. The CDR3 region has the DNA TGTGCCAGCAGTGCGGGGCAGCAGGCAGCCCAGCATTTT. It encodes CASSAGQQAAQHF.

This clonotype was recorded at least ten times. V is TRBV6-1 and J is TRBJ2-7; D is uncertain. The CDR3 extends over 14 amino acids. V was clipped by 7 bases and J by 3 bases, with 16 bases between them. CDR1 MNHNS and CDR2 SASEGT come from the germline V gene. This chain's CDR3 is CASINPPESYEQYF. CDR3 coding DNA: TGTGCCAGCATCAATCCCCCAGAAAGCTACGAGCAGTACTTC.

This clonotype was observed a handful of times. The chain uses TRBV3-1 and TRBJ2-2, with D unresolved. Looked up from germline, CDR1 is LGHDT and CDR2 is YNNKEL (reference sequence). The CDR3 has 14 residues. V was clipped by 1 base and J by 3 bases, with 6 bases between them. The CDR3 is CASSQAADTGELFF. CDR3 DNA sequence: TGTGCCAGCAGCCAAGCGGCCGACACCGGGGAGCTGTTTTTT. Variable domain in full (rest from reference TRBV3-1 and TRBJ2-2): DTAVSQTPKYLVTQMGNDKSIKCEQNLGHDTMYWYKQDSKKFLKIMFSYNNKELIINETVPNRFSPKSPDKAHLNLHINSLELGDSAVYFCASSQAADTGELFFGEGSRLTVL.

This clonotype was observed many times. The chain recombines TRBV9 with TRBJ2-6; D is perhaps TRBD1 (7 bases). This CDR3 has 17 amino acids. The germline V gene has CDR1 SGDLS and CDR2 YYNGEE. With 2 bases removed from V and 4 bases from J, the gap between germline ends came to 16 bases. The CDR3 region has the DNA TGTGCCAGCAGCGTGGGGGGACAGCCAGTGGGGGCCAACGTCCTGACTTTC. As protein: CASSVGGQPVGANVLTF.

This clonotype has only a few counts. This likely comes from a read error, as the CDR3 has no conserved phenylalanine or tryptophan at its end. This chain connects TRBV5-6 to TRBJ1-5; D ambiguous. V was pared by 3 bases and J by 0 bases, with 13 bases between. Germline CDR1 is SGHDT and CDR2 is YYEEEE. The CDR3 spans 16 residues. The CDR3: CASSSLGELSNQPQHV. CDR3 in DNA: TGTGCCAGCAGCTCTCTCGGGGAACTTAGCAATCAGCCCCAGCATGTT.

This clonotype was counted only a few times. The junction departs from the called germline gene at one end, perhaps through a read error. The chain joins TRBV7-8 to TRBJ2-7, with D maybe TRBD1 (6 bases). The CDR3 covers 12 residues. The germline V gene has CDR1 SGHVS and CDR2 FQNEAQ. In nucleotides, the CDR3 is TGTACCAGCAGCTCCAGGGGTTACGAGCAGTACTTC. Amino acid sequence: CTSSSRGYEQYF.

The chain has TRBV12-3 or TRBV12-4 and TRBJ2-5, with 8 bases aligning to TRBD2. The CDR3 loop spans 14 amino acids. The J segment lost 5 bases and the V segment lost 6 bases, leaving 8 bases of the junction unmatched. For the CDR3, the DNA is TGTGCCAGCAGCAGTAGCGGGACGGATGAGACCCAGTACTTC. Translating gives CASSSSGTDETQYF.

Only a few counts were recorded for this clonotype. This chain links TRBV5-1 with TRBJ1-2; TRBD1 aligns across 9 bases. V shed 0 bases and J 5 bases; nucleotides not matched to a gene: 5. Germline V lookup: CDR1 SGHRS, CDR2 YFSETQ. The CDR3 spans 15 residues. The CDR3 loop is CASSLGQGDEYGYTF. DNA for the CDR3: TGCGCCAGCAGCTTGGGACAGGGGGACGAGTATGGCTACACCTTC.

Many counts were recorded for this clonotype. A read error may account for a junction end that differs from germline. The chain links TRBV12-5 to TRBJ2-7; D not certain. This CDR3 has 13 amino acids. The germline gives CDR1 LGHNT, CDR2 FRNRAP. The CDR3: CASGLDSSYKQYF. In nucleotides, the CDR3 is TGTGCTAGTGGTTTGGACAGTTCCTACAAGCAGTACTTC. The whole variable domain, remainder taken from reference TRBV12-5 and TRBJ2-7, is DARVTQTPRHKVTEMGQEVTMRCQPILGHNTVFWYRQTMMQGLELLAYFRNRAPLDDSGMPKDRFSAEMPDATLATLKIQPSEPRDSAVYFCASGLDSSYKQYFGPGTRLTVT.

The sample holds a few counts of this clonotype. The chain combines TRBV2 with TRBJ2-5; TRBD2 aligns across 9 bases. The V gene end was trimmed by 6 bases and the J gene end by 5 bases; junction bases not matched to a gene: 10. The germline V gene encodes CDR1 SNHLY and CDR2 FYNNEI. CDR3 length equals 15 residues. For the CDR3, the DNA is TGTGCCAGCAGAAGACTAGCGGTCGCGGGGGAGACCCAGTACTTC. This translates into CASRRLAVAGETQYF.

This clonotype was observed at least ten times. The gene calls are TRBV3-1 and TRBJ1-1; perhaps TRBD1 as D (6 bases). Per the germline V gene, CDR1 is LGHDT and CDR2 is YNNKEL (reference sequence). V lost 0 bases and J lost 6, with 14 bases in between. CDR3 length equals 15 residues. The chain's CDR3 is CASSQEGQGTAEAFF. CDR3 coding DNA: TGTGCCAGCAGCCAAGAGGGGCAGGGGACCGCTGAAGCTTTCTTT. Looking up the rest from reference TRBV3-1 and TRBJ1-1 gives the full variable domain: DTAVSQTPKYLVTQMGNDKSIKCEQNLGHDTMYWYKQDSKKFLKIMFSYNNKELIINETVPNRFSPKSPDKAHLNLHINSLELGDSAVYFCASSQEGQGTAEAFFGQGTRLTVV.

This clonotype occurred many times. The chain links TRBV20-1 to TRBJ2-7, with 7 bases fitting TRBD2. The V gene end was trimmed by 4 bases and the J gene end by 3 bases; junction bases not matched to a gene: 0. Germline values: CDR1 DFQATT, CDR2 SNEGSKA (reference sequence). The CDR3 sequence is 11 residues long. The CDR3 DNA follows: TGCAGTGCTACTAGCGGCTACGAGCAGTACTTC. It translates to CSATSGYEQYF.

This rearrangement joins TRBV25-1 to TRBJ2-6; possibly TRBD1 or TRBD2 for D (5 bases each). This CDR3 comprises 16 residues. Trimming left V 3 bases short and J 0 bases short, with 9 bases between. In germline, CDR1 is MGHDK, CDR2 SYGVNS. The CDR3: CASSEGRSSGANVLTF. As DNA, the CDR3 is TGTGCCAGCAGTGAGGGACGGTCCTCTGGGGCCAACGTCCTGACTTTC. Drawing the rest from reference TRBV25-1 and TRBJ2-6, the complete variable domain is EADIYQTPRYLVIGTGKKITLECSQTMGHDKMYWYQQDPGMELHLIHYSYGVNSTEKGDLSSESTVSRIRTEHFPLTLESARPSHTSQYLCASSEGRSSGANVLTFGAGSRLTVL.